This T cell receptor beta chain emerged from a study of T cell responses to AZD1222 COVID-19 vaccine (dated by TCRdb to about 2021). Turning to the overall study: A total of 240 or so trial participants underwent TCR sequencing, of whom roughly 210 had received two doses of AZD1222 and 26 had received two doses of the MenACWY control vaccine. Trial participants were enrolled by age into subgroups of 18-55, 56-69 and 70-plus years, and 148, 28 and 57 TCR-sequenced participants, respectively, were included in these subgroups. Paper-wide results and their limitations: Reportedly, almost half of the unique spike-specific TCRs recognized epitopes lying outside the regions that are mutated in the B.1.351 and B.1.1.7 variants. CD4 TCRs associated with the vaccine covered the entire spike protein, and the dominant responses were in regions 160-218 and 743-854. After two AZD1222 doses, both the breadth and the depth of spike-specific TCRs were significantly higher than at day 0 and than in MenACWY recipients. In the small 56-69-year group, the increase in depth fell short of significance, most likely because of low power. Because no day 14 peak-response samples were available, the repertoires could be characterized only after the peak T cell response. Conclusions about previously exposed vaccinees are limited, since just 6 or 7 AZD1222 recipients were seropositive for SARS-CoV-2 at baseline. Most participants were white British and females outnumbered males, and the authors suggested that clonal diversity may have been underestimated.

The CDR3 regions of human TCRbeta chains were subjected to immunosequencing. The authors' pipeline ran thus. Repertoire TCRs were checked for matches against a reference library of SARS-CoV-2-specific TCRs that had been generated using the MIRA antigen-specificity platform. Breadth was defined as the fraction of unique TCRs that were SARS-CoV-2-associated. Depth was defined as the fraction of total T cells that were SARS-CoV-2-associated. Using the MIRA data, every spike-specific TCR was mapped to the spike region that the TCR reacted to and assigned to either a CD4 or a CD8 class. Log10-transformed breadth and depth values were compared by one-way ANOVA with Sidak's multiple comparisons tests. TCRdb re-hosts the immuneACCESS table, in-frame sequences only. Its copies lack some clones; in the studies checked, an unresolved V gene accounts for under half of them, and the cause for the rest is not known. For V, J and clone size, that table is used; D and trimming come from the DNA. The sample contains 250,000 to 300,000 clones, 90% to 95% of them found a single time. The ten top clones hold around 0.5% of the sample.

On this clone: This clone's antigen is unknown. It has no much larger one-base neighbor in the sample; base qualities were not kept.

The time point label on this specimen signifies: about 28 days (+/-7) after the second vaccine dose. AZD1222 recipients with second doses at about 4 weeks or about 12 weeks were pooled, because spike-specific TCR depth and breadth did not differ between schedules. Vaccinee samples came from UK trials COV001 and COV002, including a single-blind randomized controlled phase 2/3 trial of AZD1222 (ChAdOx1 nCoV-19) in healthy adults. Trial participant PBMC samples were collected at day 0 and day 28 after the second dose for TCRbeta chain sequencing. From a lookup of the germline V gene (reference sequence), CDR1 and CDR2 are MNHEY and SMNVEV. Measured from the cysteine to the phenylalanine, the CDR3 is 17 residues long. Solely the CDR3 DNA is kept, with 51 bases framed from the first base. Trimming accounts for 4 bases at V and 1 base at J, while the number of junction bases matched to no gene is 6.

This sequence originates from an adult who received the AZD1222 COVID-19 vaccine. Sequenced here: peripheral blood, sampled 28 days after the second AZD1222 dose. The rearranged segments are TRBV27 and TRBJ1-6, with 8 bases in between that match TRBD1. The sequenced DNA: TGTGCCAGCAGTTCCAGGACAGGGAGGTCCTATAATTCACCCCTCCACTTT. Its protein product is CASSSRTGRSYNSPLHF.